A single sample gave rise to the 7 T cell receptor beta chains below, sequenced in a study of identical twins. TCRdb re-called the 5' RACE reads through MiXCR, storing one row per CDR3 protein. Seen here are 570,000 or so distinct CDR3 sequences, 9.6% observed once, and the top ten hold roughly 3%. In addition, the sample was reused for a study of yellow fever vaccine responses in identical twins.

What was sequenced was PBMCs. The receptors were sampled from a woman between 18 and 29 years old in good health.

This clonotype was found many times. V gene TRBV2 combines with J gene TRBJ2-1; D gene unclear. V was cut by 4 bases and J by 5 bases, with 6 bases left in between. Per the germline V gene, CDR1 is SNHLY and CDR2 is FYNNEI. The CDR3 runs 12 residues. The CDR3 is CASSVGNNEQFF. CDR3 sequence (DNA): TGTGCCAGCAGTGTCGGAAACAATGAGCAGTTCTTC.

This clonotype was detected only a few times. This chain's CDR3 is CASSGIGRTDTQYF. The DNA for the CDR3 is TGTGCCAGCAGTGGAATCGGTCGCACAGATACGCAGTATTTT. This chain uses TRBV2 with TRBJ2-3; D remains unclear. The germline V and J ends were trimmed by 4 bases and 1 base, with 9 bases remaining between them. The CDR3 is 14 amino acids. In germline, CDR1 is SNHLY, CDR2 FYNNEI.

This sequence joins TRBV29-1 and TRBJ1-1, with a possible D match to TRBD1 (5 bases). V was clipped by 4 bases and J by 1 base, with 13 bases between them. The CDR3 is made up of 14 amino acids. Germline V gene data show CDR1 as SQVTM and CDR2 as ANQGSEA. The CDR3 spells CSVAAGRTNTEAFF. Written as DNA, the CDR3 is TGCAGCGTTGCCGCGGGACGGACGAACACTGAAGCTTTCTTT.

This clonotype was detected only a few times. This chain links TRBV7-9 with TRBJ2-7; perhaps TRBD1 as D (5 bases). The V end was cut by 7 bases, the J end by 0 bases, with 16 bases between. The CDR3 is 15 amino acids. CDR1 and CDR2 from the germline V gene are SEHNR and FQNEAQ (reference sequence). CDR3 in DNA: TGTGCCAGCACCCCTGAGGACATCTTCTCCTACGAGCAGTACTTC. Translated, it gives CASTPEDIFSYEQYF.

This chain uses TRBV21-1 with TRBJ1-5. TRBV21-1 is flagged as a pseudogene. CDR3 size: 16 residues. This CDR3 reads CASSTGSRRGNQPQHF. The CDR3 nucleotides are TGTGCCAGCAGCACAGGGAGTCGGAGGGGCAATCAGCCCCAGCATTTT.

V gene TRBV12-3 or TRBV12-4 combines with J gene TRBJ2-2; D not resolved. V gave up 4 bases and J gave up 1 base, with 13 bases separating them. The length of the CDR3 is 16 residues. Written as DNA, the CDR3 is TGTGCCAGCAGTTCGCCAGAAGGAATGAACACCGGGGAGCTGTTTTTT. Translating it yields CASSSPEGMNTGELFF.

The chain is built from TRBV11-3 and TRBJ2-3; 7 bases are shared with TRBD2. The CDR3 runs to 17 residues. Trimming removed 3 bases from V and 4 bases from J; junction bases left unmatched: 13. Germline V gene sequence: CDR1 SGHNT, CDR2 YENEEA. CDR3 in amino acids: CASSFDGGRVGADTQYF. The CDR3 DNA reads TGTGCCAGCAGCTTTGACGGCGGGAGAGTGGGCGCAGATACGCAGTATTTT.